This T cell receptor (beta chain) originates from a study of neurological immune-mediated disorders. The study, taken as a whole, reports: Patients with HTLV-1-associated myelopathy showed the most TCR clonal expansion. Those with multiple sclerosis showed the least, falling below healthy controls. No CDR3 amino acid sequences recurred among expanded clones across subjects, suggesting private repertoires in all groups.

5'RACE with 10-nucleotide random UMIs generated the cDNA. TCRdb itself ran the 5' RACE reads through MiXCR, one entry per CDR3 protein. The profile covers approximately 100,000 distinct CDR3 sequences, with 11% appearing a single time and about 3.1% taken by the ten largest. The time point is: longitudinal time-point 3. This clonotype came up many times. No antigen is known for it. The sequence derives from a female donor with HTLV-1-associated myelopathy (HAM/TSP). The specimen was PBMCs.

In DNA, the CDR3 is TGTGCCAGCAGCCAGACATATCAAGAGACCCAGTACTTC. This sequence encodes CASSQTYQETQYF. The rearrangement uses TRBV7-9 and TRBJ2-5, with no clear D. The length of the CDR3 is 13 residues. Trimming took 5 bases from V and 2 from J, leaving 9 bases between them. The germline V gene has CDR1 SEHNR and CDR2 FQNEAQ (reference sequence).